The 9 T cell receptor beta chains reported below all come from one sample, sequenced in a study of blood T cell repertoires in COVID-19. Profiled with immunoSEQ multiplex PCR; TCRdb holds only in-frame clones, not every one. Among 250,000 to 300,000 clones, approximately 86% were seen once, and the ten largest hold approximately 4%. The material sequenced was peripheral blood. These TCRs come from a man aged 18 to 29 with active or convalescent COVID-19.

This rearrangement joins TRBV12-2 to TRBJ2-6; no check of the table's D call, TRBD2, against the DNA was made. TRBV12-2 is designated a pseudogene. The CDR3 spans 16 residues. CDR3 loop: CASRFLRVVGANVLTF. The CDR3 DNA follows: TGTGCAAGTCGCTTCCTGAGGGTGGTCGGGGCCAACGTCCTGACTTTC.

The rearrangement links TRBV3-1 (or the pseudogene TRBV3-2) to TRBJ1-4; tentative D call: TRBD1 (6 bases). CDR1 is LGHDT and CDR2 is YNNKEL in the germline V gene (reference sequence). The CDR3 loop spans 11 amino acids. Deletions cut 6 bases from V and 12 bases from J, with 11 bases between. The CDR3 DNA follows: TGTGCCAGCAGGACAGGCCCGGAACTGTTTTTT. Its translation: CASRTGPELFF.

This chain uses TRBV24-1 with TRBJ2-3; D is unresolved. V lost 6 bases and J 3 bases, leaving 9 bases between the germline ends. The CDR3 length is 13 residues. Germline values: CDR1 KGHDR, CDR2 SFDVKD. CDR3 sequence reads: CATSTQTTDTQYF. CDR3 bases: TGTGCCACCAGTACACAGACGACAGATACGCAGTATTTT.

As to this clone: Other DNA sequences of this sample code for an identical CDR3. V is TRBV12-3 or TRBV12-4 and J is TRBJ2-7, with D uncertain. The CDR3 length is 12 residues. Trimming cost V 3 bases and J 3 bases, with 6 bases left between them. The CDR3 is CASSLSGYEQYF. For the CDR3, the DNA is TGTGCCAGCAGTTTGTCGGGCTACGAGCAGTACTTC.

The rearrangement links TRBV30 to TRBJ2-1; D is unclear. V was pared by 5 bases and J by 1 base, with 12 bases between. From germline, CDR1 is GTSNPN and CDR2 SVGIG (reference sequence). This CDR3 has 14 residues. Here the CDR3 reads CAWGISPSYNEQFF. The CDR3 DNA follows: TGTGCCTGGGGAATTAGTCCATCCTACAATGAGCAGTTCTTC.

The CDR3 loop reads CAWSPRGIGTDTQYF. CDR3 DNA sequence: TGTGCCTGGAGTCCGCGGGGGATCGGCACAGATACGCAGTATTTT. J is TRBJ2-3 and V is TRBV30; 7 nucleotides line up with TRBD2. The CDR3 extends over 15 amino acids. Trimming at V came to 2 bases and at J to 1 base, leaving 6 bases not matched to a gene. Germline values: CDR1 GTSNPN, CDR2 SVGIG (reference sequence).

The rearrangement uses TRBV5-6 and TRBJ2-2, with TRBD1 identical over 9 bases. The CDR3 sequence is 15 residues long. Germline V lookup: CDR1 SGHDT, CDR2 YYEEEE. Germline trimming cut 2 bases from V and 5 bases from J; bases unmatched to any gene: 4. This CDR3 is CASSFGTGLTGELFF. CDR3 sequence (DNA): TGTGCCAGCAGCTTCGGGACAGGGTTGACCGGGGAGCTGTTTTTT.

The rearrangement links TRBV19 to TRBJ1-6, with TRBD1 matching 7 bases. The CDR3 length is 15 residues. With 7 bases clipped from V and 7 bases from J, the junction kept 10 bases outside the gene matches. The germline V gene has CDR1 LNHDA and CDR2 SQIVND (reference sequence). This chain's CDR3 is CASTSRDRQNSPLHF. The CDR3 DNA sequence: TGTGCCAGTACCTCCCGGGACAGACAAAATTCACCCCTCCACTTT.

The table lists this clone with a count of one. The genes are TRBV4-2 and TRBJ2-5; weak D call: TRBD2 (5 bases). Trimming took off 4 bases at V and 1 base at J, with 10 bases between the two ends. The CDR3 has 14 residues. Germline values: CDR1 LGHNA, CDR2 YNFKEQ. The CDR3 spells CASSPQRSQETQYF. CDR3 nucleotide sequence: TGTGCCAGCAGCCCCCAGCGGAGCCAAGAGACCCAGTACTTC.